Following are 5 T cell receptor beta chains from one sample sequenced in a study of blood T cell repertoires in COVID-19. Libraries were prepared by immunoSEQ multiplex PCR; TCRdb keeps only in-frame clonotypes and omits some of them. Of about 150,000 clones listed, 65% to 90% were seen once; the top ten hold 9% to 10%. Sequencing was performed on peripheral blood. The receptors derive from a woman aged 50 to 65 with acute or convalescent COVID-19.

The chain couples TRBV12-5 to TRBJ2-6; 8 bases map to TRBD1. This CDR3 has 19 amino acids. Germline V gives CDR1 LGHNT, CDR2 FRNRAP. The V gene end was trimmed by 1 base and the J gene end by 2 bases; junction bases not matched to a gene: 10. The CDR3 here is CASGLARTGNGAGANVLTF. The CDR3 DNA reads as TGTGCTAGTGGTTTGGCCCGGACAGGGAATGGAGCTGGGGCCAACGTCCTGACTTTC.

CDR3 loop: CASSLSVGLAGVGELFF. CDR3 coding DNA: TGTGCCAGCAGTTTATCAGTGGGACTAGCGGGAGTAGGGGAGCTGTTTTTT. The genes are TRBV27 and TRBJ2-2; TRBD2 matches at 14 bases. CDR1 is MNHEY, CDR2 SMNVEV, per germline (reference sequence). V dropped 0 bases and J dropped 8; count of bases not matched to a gene: 5. There are 17 residues in the CDR3.

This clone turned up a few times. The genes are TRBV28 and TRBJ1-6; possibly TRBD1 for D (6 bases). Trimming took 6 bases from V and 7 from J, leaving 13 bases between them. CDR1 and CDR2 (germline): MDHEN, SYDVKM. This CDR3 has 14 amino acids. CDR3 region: CASRSLQGNSPLHF. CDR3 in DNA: TGTGCCAGCAGATCTCTTCAGGGGAATTCACCCCTCCACTTT. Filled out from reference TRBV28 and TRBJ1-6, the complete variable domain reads DVKVTQSSRYLVKRTGEKVFLECVQDMDHENMFWYRQDPGLGLRLIYFSYDVKMKEKGDIPEGYSVSREKKERFSLILESASTNQTSMYLCASRSLQGNSPLHFGNGTRLTVT.

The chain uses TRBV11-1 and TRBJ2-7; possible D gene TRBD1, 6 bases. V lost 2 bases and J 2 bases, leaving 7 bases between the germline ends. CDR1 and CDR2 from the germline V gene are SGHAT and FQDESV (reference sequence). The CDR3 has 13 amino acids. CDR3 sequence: CASSLRQAYEQYF. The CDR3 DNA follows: TGTGCCAGCAGCTTACGACAGGCCTACGAGCAGTACTTC.

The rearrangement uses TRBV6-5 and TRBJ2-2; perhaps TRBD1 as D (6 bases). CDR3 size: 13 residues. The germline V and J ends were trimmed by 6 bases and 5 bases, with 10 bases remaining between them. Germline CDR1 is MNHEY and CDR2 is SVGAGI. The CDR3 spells CASSRGSTGELFF. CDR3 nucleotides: TGTGCCAGCAGCAGGGGTTCAACCGGGGAGCTGTTTTTT.